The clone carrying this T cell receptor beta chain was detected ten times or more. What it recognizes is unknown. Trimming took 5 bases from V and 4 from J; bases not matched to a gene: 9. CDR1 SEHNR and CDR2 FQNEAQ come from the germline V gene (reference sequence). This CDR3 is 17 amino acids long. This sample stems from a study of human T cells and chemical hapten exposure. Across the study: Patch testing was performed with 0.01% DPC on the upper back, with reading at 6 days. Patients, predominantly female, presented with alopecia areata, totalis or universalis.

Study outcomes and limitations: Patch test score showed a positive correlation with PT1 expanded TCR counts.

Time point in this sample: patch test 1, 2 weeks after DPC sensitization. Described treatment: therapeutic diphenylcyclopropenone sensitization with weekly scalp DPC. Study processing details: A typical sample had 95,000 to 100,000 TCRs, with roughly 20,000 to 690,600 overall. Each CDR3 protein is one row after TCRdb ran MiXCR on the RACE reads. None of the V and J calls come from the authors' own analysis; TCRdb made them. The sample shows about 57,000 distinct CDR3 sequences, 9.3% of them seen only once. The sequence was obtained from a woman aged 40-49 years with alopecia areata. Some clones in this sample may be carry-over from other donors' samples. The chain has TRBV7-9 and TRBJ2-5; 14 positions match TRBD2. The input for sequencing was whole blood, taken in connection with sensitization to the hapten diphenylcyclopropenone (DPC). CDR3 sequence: CASSPVRLAGGLETQYF. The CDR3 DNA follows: TGTGCCAGCAGCCCTGTCCGACTAGCGGGGGGGTTAGAGACCCAGTACTTC.